The text below deals with one TCR beta chain. Its specificity is unknown. Sequenced with the Oncomine TCR Beta short-read assay was DNA taken from cultured CD4+ T cells. Cultured CD4+ T cells yielded the extracted genomic DNA. MiXCR, applied by TCRdb to the PCR reads, yields one record per CDR3 protein. Among under 25,000 distinct CDR3 sequences listed, around a quarter were seen once. These data belong to a study of vaccination and CD4 T cells after COVID-19. Study-wide background: Blood was drawn a median around 72 days post second dose, range 14 to 241.

Treatment defined: approximately nine-day PBMC culture with coronavirus spike peptide pools or control peptides (ViraFEST assay). ViraFEST relied on peptide pools to expand antigen-specific T cells; the TCRs were sequenced afterward. V dropped 0 bases and J dropped 6; count of bases not matched to a gene: 0. CDR3 length: 13 amino acids. Germline-derived CDR1 and CDR2 are SGHRS and YFSETQ. V and J are TRBV5-1 and TRBJ1-2; 9 bases match TRBD1. The source material was cultured CD4+ T cells from blood. The sequence came from a human donor with COVID-19. This chain's CDR3 is CASSLGDRDGYTF. In nucleotides, the CDR3 is TGCGCCAGCAGCTTGGGGGACAGGGATGGCTACACCTTC. Using reference TRBV5-1 and TRBJ1-2 for the parts outside the CDR3, the full variable domain is KAGVTQTPRYLIKTRGQQVTLSCSPISGHRSVSWYQQTPGQGLQFLFEYFSETQRNKGNFPGRFSGRQFSNSRSEMNVSTLELGDSALYLCASSLGDRDGYTFGSGTRLTVV.